This paragraph reports one T cell receptor (beta chain). Its antigen is as yet unknown. The data belong to a study of CD8 T cells in ankylosing spondylitis. Study-wide results and limits: What appeared characteristic of ankylosing spondylitis blood was a TCR beta motif of 7 or 8 highly homologous variants. The study looked at matched synovial fluid samples from ankylosing spondylitis patients. Disease-linked clones were reported to be significantly enriched there. In peripheral blood, disease-linked CD8+ clones occurred at relatively low frequencies.

Each CDR3 protein gets one entry after TCRdb re-called the 5' RACE reads with MiXCR. The sample includes around 220,000 distinct CDR3 sequences, approximately 16% seen only once; the top ten take approximately 42%. V dropped 2 bases and J dropped 2; count of bases not matched to a gene: 7. CDR3 length: 16 residues. The V gene's germline CDR1 is SNHLY and CDR2 FYNNEI. The source material was blood, either unsorted or a sorted T cell fraction (not recorded which). This clonotype was sampled from a male donor with ankylosing spondylitis. This chain connects TRBV2 to TRBJ2-3; 7 bases agree with TRBD2. CDR3 sequence: CASSESGVRNTDTQYF. The CDR3 region has the DNA TGTGCCAGCAGTGAAAGCGGGGTCCGTAACACAGATACGCAGTATTTT. Full variable domain (remainder filled in from reference TRBV2 and TRBJ2-3): EPEVTQTPSHQVTQMGQEVILRCVPISNHLYFYWYRQILGQKVEFLVSFYNNEISEKSEIFDDQFSVERPDGSNFTLKIRSTKLEDSAMYFCASSESGVRNTDTQYFGPGTRLTVL.